The 21 T cell receptor beta chains listed next were all sequenced from one sample in a study of blood T cell repertoires in COVID-19. Here immunoSEQ multiplex PCR was the method, and the copy in TCRdb shows in-frame clones only, minus some. The profile shows fewer than 400,000 clones, 85% of them singletons. The specimen sequenced was peripheral blood. The receptor set was obtained from a woman aged 18-30 years with acute or convalescent COVID-19.

The chain combines TRBV6-5 with TRBJ2-7, with D maybe TRBD2 (6 bases). The V end was cut by 0 bases, the J end by 9 bases, with 15 bases between. Germline assignment: CDR1 MNHEY and CDR2 SVGAGI. The CDR3 sequence is 14 residues long. The DNA of the CDR3 is TGTGCCAGCAGTTACTCGGGGGGTACTACGGGGCAGTACTTC. Translation: CASSYSGGTTGQYF.

The chain couples TRBV6-5 to TRBJ1-3; D remains ambiguous. V was clipped by 1 base and J by 0 bases, with 7 bases between them. Per the germline V gene, CDR1 is MNHEY and CDR2 is SVGAGI. The CDR3 runs to 15 residues. The CDR3 reads CASSYFTSSGNTIYF. CDR3 nucleotide sequence: TGTGCCAGCAGTTACTTCACTTCCTCTGGAAACACCATATATTTT.

The rearrangement joins TRBV4-1 to TRBJ2-5; D is undetermined. Germline values: CDR1 MGHRA, CDR2 YSYEKL. The V gene lost 0 bases and the J gene lost 5 bases, with 7 bases spanning the gap. The CDR3 extends over 13 amino acids. The CDR3 bases are TGCGCCAGCAGCCAAGACGCTGAGGAGACCCAGTACTTC. Its translation: CASSQDAEETQYF.

V gene TRBV27 combines with J gene TRBJ2-1, with D possibly matching TRBD2 (6 bases). Germline CDR1 is MNHEY and CDR2 is SMNVEV (reference sequence). CDR3 length: 16 amino acids. V lost 6 bases and J 3 bases, leaving 18 bases between the germline ends. The CDR3 spells CASRTPSDPHYNEQFF. The CDR3 DNA follows: TGTGCCAGCAGGACCCCTAGCGATCCGCACTACAATGAGCAGTTCTTC.

The rearrangement links TRBV7-6 to TRBJ2-2; 7 bases map to TRBD2. The germline gives CDR1 SGHVS, CDR2 FNYEAQ. The CDR3 is made up of 16 amino acids. Unmatched junction bases numbered 3, after V lost 1 base and J lost 1 base. The CDR3 spells CASSLVERGNTGELFF. The CDR3 region has the DNA TGTGCCAGCAGCTTAGTAGAGCGGGGGAACACCGGGGAGCTGTTTTTT.

This clone has a handful of counts. The rearrangement links TRBV13 to TRBJ2-7; TRBD1 agrees at 12 bases. The germline V gene has CDR1 PRHDT and CDR2 FYEKMQ (reference sequence). V lost 0 bases, J lost 6 bases, and 9 bases stayed unmatched. The CDR3 runs 17 residues. CDR3 in DNA: TGTGCCAGCAGCTTAGGGTCGGGACAGGGGGCCAATTCCGAGCAGTACTTC. Residues: CASSLGSGQGANSEQYF.

The CDR3 sequence is CATSDPGQGGDTQYF. The CDR3 DNA reads as TGTGCCACCAGTGACCCAGGACAGGGCGGAGATACGCAGTATTTT. The chain links TRBV24-1 to TRBJ2-3; 8 bases fit TRBD1. Germline V gene sequence: CDR1 KGHDR, CDR2 SFDVKD. The ends lost 4 bases at V and 5 bases at J; junction bases unmatched: 7. The CDR3 spans 15 residues.

This chain uses TRBV6-5 with TRBJ1-6; D not resolved. Germline V gives CDR1 MNHEY, CDR2 SVGAGI. V gave up 0 bases and J gave up 8 bases, with 11 bases separating them. The CDR3 runs to 15 residues. The CDR3 reads CASSYSNEGDSPLHF. The CDR3 DNA sequence: TGTGCCAGCAGTTACTCGAACGAGGGTGATTCACCCCTCCACTTT.

This sequence joins TRBV10-1 and TRBJ2-5; TRBD1 agrees at 10 bases. CDR1 and CDR2 from the germline V gene are WNHNN and SYGVQD (reference sequence). This CDR3 region has 15 residues. The J segment lost 3 bases and the V segment lost 3 bases, leaving 4 bases of the junction unmatched. The CDR3 DNA reads as TGCGCCAGCAGTGATGGACAGGGGGGAAAAGAGACCCAGTACTTC. It encodes CASSDGQGGKETQYF.

The chain combines TRBV12-3 or TRBV12-4 with TRBJ1-3; no firm D call. This CDR3 spans 13 amino acids. The V gene lost 7 bases and the J gene lost 4 bases, with 11 bases spanning the gap. DNA for the CDR3: TGTGCCAGCATGGCCGGAGAAGGAAACACCATATATTTT. Its protein product is CASMAGEGNTIYF.

The J gene is TRBJ2-7, the V gene TRBV3-1 (or the pseudogene TRBV3-2); D is possibly TRBD2 (6 bases). V was trimmed by 5 bases and J by 3 bases, leaving 14 bases between them. Germline V gene sequence: CDR1 LGHDT, CDR2 YNNKEL (reference sequence). The CDR3 has 14 residues. Here the CDR3 DNA reads TGTGCCAGCAGCTTGCGGGGAGATCTCTACGAGCAGTACTTC. Translating it yields CASSLRGDLYEQYF.

V is TRBV24-1 and J is TRBJ1-2; 7 bases map to TRBD1. The V gene end was trimmed by 3 bases and the J gene end by 2 bases; junction bases not matched to a gene: 8. The CDR3 loop spans 16 amino acids. Germline V lookup: CDR1 KGHDR, CDR2 SFDVKD. Here the CDR3 DNA reads TGTGCCACCAGTGATACGCAGGGGGGCAAAAACTATGGCTACACCTTC. Translated: CATSDTQGGKNYGYTF.

In its sample, this clone was seen once. The chain is built from TRBV5-6 and TRBJ1-3; D may be TRBD1 (5 bases). There are 15 residues in the CDR3. The germline V gene encodes CDR1 SGHDT and CDR2 YYEEEE. V was pared by 4 bases and J by 4 bases, with 15 bases between. CDR3 coding DNA: TGTGCCAGCAGCCTTACAGGATCGGGCGGAAACACCATATATTTT. This gives the protein CASSLTGSGGNTIYF.

The chain is built from TRBV27 and TRBJ2-7; TRBD1 aligns across 9 bases. Germline CDR1 reads MNHEY; CDR2 reads SMNVEV (reference sequence). With V trimmed by 7 bases and J by 3 bases, 4 bases remained unmatched. The CDR3 length is 13 residues. The CDR3 region has the DNA TGTGCCAGCACCCGGGGACAGGGCTACGAGCAGTACTTC. The encoded protein is CASTRGQGYEQYF.

This chain links TRBV5-5 with TRBJ1-5; the match to TRBD1 covers 7 bases. The CDR3 sequence is 16 residues long. The V and J ends lost 0 bases and 2 bases, in that order; junction bases with no gene match: 5. Germline V gives CDR1 SGHKS, CDR2 YYEKEE (reference sequence). CDR3 sequence reads: CASSLVTGAGNQPQHF. The CDR3 DNA reads as TGTGCCAGCAGCTTGGTCACAGGGGCCGGCAATCAGCCCCAGCATTTT. Complete variable domain (other parts from reference TRBV5-5 and TRBJ1-5): DAGVTQSPTHLIKTRGQQVTLRCSPISGHKSVSWYQQVLGQGPQFIFQYYEKEERGRGNFPDRFSARQFPNYSSELNVNALLLGDSALYLCASSLVTGAGNQPQHFGDGTRLSIL.

The rearrangement links TRBV19 to TRBJ2-1; tentative D call: TRBD2 (5 bases). Trimming shortened V by 3 bases and J by 7 bases, and 19 bases separated the two germline ends. Germline V gene lookup returns CDR1 LNHDA and CDR2 SQIVND (reference sequence). The length of the CDR3 is 16 residues. The CDR3 DNA follows: TGTGCCAGTAGTATCTCCTTCGGTGGGAGCTTGAATGAGCAGTTCTTC. Translating gives CASSISFGGSLNEQFF.

The genes are TRBV10-3 and TRBJ1-1; no clear D gene. The CDR3 extends over 17 amino acids. Between the trimmed V and J ends, which lost 6 bases and 0 bases, there was a span of 20 bases. Germline assignment: CDR1 ENHRY and CDR2 SYGVKD. CDR3 loop: CAISEGGAPSMNTEAFF. CDR3 nucleotides: TGTGCCATCAGCGAGGGTGGAGCGCCTAGCATGAACACTGAAGCTTTCTTT.

The chain couples TRBV6-1 to TRBJ2-5, with D perhaps TRBD2 (5 bases). This CDR3 is 16 amino acids long. Germline lookup yields CDR1 MNHNS and CDR2 SASEGT. V was clipped by 1 base and J by 5 bases, with 17 bases between them. The CDR3 nucleotides read TGTGCCAGCAGTGAAGTTGGCGGGCGGGCGGGTGAGACCCAGTACTTC. Protein: CASSEVGGRAGETQYF.

V usage is TRBV18 and J usage is TRBJ1-3, with TRBD1 matching over 7 bases. Looked up from germline, CDR1 is KGHSH and CDR2 is LQKENI. The CDR3 is 15 residues long. J lost 0 bases, V lost 5 bases, and 4 bases had no gene match. The CDR3 nucleotides read TGTGCCAGCTCATCACAGGGGCCCTCTGGAAACACCATATATTTT. This translates into CASSSQGPSGNTIYF.

This rearrangement joins TRBV20-1 to TRBJ2-3; no clear D. Trimming cost V 6 bases and J 10 bases, with 8 bases left between them. Germline V CDR1 and CDR2: DFQATT, SNEGSKA (reference sequence). This CDR3 spans 9 amino acids. Here the CDR3 DNA reads TGCAGTGCCGGCCAGGCGCAGTATTTT. Its translation is CSAGQAQYF.

V gene TRBV9 combines with J gene TRBJ2-7; 7 positions agree with TRBD2. This CDR3 comprises 16 residues. The germline V gene encodes CDR1 SGDLS and CDR2 YYNGEE. The ends lost 0 bases at V and 1 base at J; junction bases unmatched: 7. In nucleotides, the CDR3 is TGTGCCAGCAGCGTAGGGGGGGGGAGTCCGTCCTACGAGCAGTACTTC. It codes for CASSVGGGSPSYEQYF.